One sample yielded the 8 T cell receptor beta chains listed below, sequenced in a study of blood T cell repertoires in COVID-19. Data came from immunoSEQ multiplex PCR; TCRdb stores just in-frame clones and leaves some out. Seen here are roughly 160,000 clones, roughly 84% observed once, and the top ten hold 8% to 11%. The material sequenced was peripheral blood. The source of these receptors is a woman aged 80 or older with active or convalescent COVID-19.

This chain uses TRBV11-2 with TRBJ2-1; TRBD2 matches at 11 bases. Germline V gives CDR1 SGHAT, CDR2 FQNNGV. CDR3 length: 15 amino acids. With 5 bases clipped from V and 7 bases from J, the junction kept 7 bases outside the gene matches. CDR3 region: CASSEPGLAVNEQFF. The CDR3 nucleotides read TGTGCCAGCAGCGAACCGGGACTAGCGGTTAATGAGCAGTTCTTC.

CDR3 residues: CASRGGTDGNNEKLFF. The CDR3, as DNA: TGTGCCAGCAGGGGGGGGACGGACGGAAATAATGAAAAACTGTTTTTT. The chain uses TRBV5-7 and TRBJ1-4; D might be TRBD1 (5 bases). Being an ORF, TRBV5-7 has a function that is uncertain. The CDR3 is made up of 16 amino acids. Deletions cut 5 bases from V and 4 bases from J, with 18 bases between.

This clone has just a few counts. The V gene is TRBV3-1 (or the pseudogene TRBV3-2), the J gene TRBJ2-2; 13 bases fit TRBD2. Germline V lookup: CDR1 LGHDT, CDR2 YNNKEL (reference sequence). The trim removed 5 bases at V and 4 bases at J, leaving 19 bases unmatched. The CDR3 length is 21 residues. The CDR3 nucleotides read TGTGCCAGCAGCGACTCACTAGTTGAGACTAGCGGGAGGTTTGGCACCGGGGAGCTGTTTTTT. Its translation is CASSDSLVETSGRFGTGELFF.

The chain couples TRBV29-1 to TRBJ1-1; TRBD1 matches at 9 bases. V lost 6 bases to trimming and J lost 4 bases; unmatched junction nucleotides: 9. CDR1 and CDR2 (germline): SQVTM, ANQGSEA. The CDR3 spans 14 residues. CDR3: CSVETGGLGTEAFF. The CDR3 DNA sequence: TGCAGCGTCGAGACAGGGGGTCTTGGCACTGAAGCTTTCTTT. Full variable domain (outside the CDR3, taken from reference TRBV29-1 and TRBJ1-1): SAVISQKPSRDICQRGTSLTIQCQVDSQVTMMFWYRQQPGQSLTLIATANQGSEATYESGFVIDKFPISRPNLTFSTLTVSNMSPEDSSIYLCSVETGGLGTEAFFGQGTRLTVV.

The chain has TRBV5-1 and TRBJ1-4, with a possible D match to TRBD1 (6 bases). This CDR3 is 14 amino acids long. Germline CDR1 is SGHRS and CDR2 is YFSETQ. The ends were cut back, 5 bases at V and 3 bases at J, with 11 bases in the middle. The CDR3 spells CASRPGAANEKLFF. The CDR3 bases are TGCGCCAGCAGACCAGGGGCCGCTAATGAAAAACTGTTTTTT.

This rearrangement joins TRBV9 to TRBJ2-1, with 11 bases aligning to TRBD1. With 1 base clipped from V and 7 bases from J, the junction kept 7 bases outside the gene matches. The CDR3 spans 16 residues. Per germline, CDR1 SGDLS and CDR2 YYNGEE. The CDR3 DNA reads TGTGCCAGCAGCGTAAGCGGGGGGACAGGGGGAAATGAGCAGTTCTTC. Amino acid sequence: CASSVSGGTGGNEQFF. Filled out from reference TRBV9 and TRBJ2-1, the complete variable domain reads DSGVTQTPKHLITATGQRVTLRCSPRSGDLSVYWYQQSLDQGLQFLIQYYNGEERAKGNILERFSAQQFPDLHSELNLSSLELGDSALYFCASSVSGGTGGNEQFFGPGTRLTVL.

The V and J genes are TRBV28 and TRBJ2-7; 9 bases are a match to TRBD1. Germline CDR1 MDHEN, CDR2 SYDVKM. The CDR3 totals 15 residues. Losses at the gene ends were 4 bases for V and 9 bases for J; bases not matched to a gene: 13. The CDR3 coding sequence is TGTGCCAGCAGTTATCCCGGGACAGGGTACATTGGGCAGTACTTC. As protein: CASSYPGTGYIGQYF.

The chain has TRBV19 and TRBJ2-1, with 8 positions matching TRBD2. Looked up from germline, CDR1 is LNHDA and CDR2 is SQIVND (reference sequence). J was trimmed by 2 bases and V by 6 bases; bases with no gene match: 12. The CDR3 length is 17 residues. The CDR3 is CASSPAPSGGTYNEQFF. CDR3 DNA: TGTGCCAGTAGCCCTGCCCCCTCGGGAGGGACCTACAATGAGCAGTTCTTC.